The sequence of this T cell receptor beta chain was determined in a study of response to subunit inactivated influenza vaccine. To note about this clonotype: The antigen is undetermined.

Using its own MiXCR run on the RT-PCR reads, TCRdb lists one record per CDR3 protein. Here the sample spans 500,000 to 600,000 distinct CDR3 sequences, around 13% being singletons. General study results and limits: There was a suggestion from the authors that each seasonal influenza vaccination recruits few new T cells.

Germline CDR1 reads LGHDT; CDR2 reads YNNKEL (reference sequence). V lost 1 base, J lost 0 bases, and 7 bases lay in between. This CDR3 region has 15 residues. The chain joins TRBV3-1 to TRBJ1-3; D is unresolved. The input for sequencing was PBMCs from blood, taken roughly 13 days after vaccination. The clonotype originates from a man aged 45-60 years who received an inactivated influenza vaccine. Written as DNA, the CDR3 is TGTGCCAGCAGCCAAGCCAGGACCTCTGGAAACACCATATATTTT. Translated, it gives CASSQARTSGNTIYF. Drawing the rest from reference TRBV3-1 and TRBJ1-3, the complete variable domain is DTAVSQTPKYLVTQMGNDKSIKCEQNLGHDTMYWYKQDSKKFLKIMFSYNNKELIINETVPNRFSPKSPDKAHLNLHINSLELGDSAVYFCASSQARTSGNTIYFGEGSWLTVV.